This TCR beta chain derives from a study of cytomegalovirus exposure and HLA in healthy donors. Findings of the study overall: Analyzed later, association rates of TCRs varied across HLA loci, with DRB1 most and HLA-C fewest. Reportedly, cytomegalovirus status was diagnosed with high sensitivity and specificity.

The CDR3 has 11 amino acids. CDR1 SGHDN and CDR2 FVKESK come from the germline V gene. Turning to this clone: The target antigen is unknown. One end of the junction fails to match germline, which may point to a read error.

PCR involved 60 Vbeta and 13 Jbeta primers. The repertoire was sequenced with immunoSEQ multiplex PCR; TCRdb's copy has only in-frame clones and lacks some. Here the sample spans 210,000 or so clones, about 80% being singletons. The chain couples TRBV14 to TRBJ1-2, with 10 positions matching TRBD1. The receptor's source is a man in his forties in good health and CMV-seronegative. Material: PBMCs. The CDR3 region has the DNA TGTGCCAGCAGCCTGGGACAGGGGCCACAGTTC. Protein sequence: CASSLGQGPQF.